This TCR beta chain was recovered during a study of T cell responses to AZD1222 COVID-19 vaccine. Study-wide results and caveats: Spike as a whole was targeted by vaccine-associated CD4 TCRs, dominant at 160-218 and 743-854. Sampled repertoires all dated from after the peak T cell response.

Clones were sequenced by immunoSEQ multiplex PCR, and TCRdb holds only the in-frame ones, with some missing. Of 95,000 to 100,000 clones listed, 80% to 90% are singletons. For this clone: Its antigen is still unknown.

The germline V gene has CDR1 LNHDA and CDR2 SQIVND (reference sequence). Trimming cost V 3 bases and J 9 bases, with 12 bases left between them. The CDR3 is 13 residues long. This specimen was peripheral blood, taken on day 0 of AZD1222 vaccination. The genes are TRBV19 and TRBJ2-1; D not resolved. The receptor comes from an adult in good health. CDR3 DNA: TGTGCCAGTAGTATGAGTAGACTCGGTGAGCAGTTCTTC. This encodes CASSMSRLGEQFF.